This TCR beta chain derives from a study of T cells in Graves' hyperthyroidism and ophthalmopathy. Between the trimmed V and J ends, which lost 4 bases and 2 bases, there was a span of 19 bases. Germline CDR1 is SGHNT and CDR2 is YYREEE (reference sequence). CDR3 size: 16 residues. Clinical symptoms, serum thyroxine and TRAb, thyroid ultrasound and orbital computed tomography were used for the diagnoses. Amplified regions were TCR beta CDR3 sequences from RNA transcripts. The HTBI primer set served for first-round RT-PCR of the TCR CDR3. TCRdb re-analysed the multiplex PCR reads in MiXCR, keeping a single row per CDR3 protein. The sample lists over 250,000 distinct CDR3 sequences; around 15% were seen once.

This chain joins TRBV5-4 and TRBJ2-7; D unclear. Sequencing used blood. This receptor was obtained from a woman aged 55-75 years with Graves' ophthalmopathy. The CDR3 spells CASSLPGRAAAYEQYF. DNA for the CDR3: TGTGCCAGCAGCCTTCCAGGTAGGGCCGCTGCCTACGAGCAGTACTTC.